This T cell receptor (beta chain) derives from a study of OX40 agonist ivuxolimab in advanced cancers. On the study more broadly: Patient treatment consisted of intravenous ivuxolimab administration every 2 weeks at 0.01 to 10 mg/kg. Notes on the study in general: At doses 0.1 to 3.0 mg/kg, CD4+ and CD8+ clones expanded.

V gave up 6 bases and J gave up 2 bases, with 13 bases separating them. CDR1 is SNHLY, CDR2 FYNNEI, per germline. The CDR3 loop spans 14 amino acids. Assay used: immunoSEQ multiplex PCR; TCRdb lists only in-frame clones, some missing. The data contain about 58,000 clones, approximately 78% of them singletons. Worth noting for this clone: Its target is unknown.

The chain is built from TRBV2 and TRBJ1-2; D is undetermined. The sequence was collected from an adult with an advanced solid tumor such as melanoma, head and neck, liver or kidney cancer. The sample here was CD4+ or CD8+ T cells sorted from blood, taken in a trial of the OX40 agonist ivuxolimab. The CDR3 DNA follows: TGTGCCAGCAGGGGGAGGGAATCCAACTATGGCTACACCTTC. It codes for CASRGRESNYGYTF.